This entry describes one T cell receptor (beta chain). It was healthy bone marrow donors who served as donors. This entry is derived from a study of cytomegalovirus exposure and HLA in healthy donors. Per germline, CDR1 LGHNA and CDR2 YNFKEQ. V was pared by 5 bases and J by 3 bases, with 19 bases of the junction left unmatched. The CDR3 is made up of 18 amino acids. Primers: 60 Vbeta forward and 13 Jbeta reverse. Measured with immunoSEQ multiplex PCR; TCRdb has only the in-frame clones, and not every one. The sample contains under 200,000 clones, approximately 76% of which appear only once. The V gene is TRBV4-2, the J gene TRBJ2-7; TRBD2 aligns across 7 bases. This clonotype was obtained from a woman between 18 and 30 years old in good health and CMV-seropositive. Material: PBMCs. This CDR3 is CASSDIPRGSNKIYEQYF. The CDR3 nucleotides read TGTGCCAGCAGCGACATCCCCCGCGGGAGTAATAAAATCTACGAGCAGTACTTC.